This record concerns one TCR beta chain sequence. Its antigen is undetermined. V dropped 5 bases and J dropped 2; count of bases not matched to a gene: 7. Germline V gene data show CDR1 as MNHEY and CDR2 as SMNVEV (reference sequence). There are 16 residues in the CDR3. These data are taken from a study of T cell responses to AZD1222 COVID-19 vaccine. Study results and limitations: Nearly half of spike-specific TCRs reportedly target variant regions that are unmutated in the B.1.351 and B.1.1.7 variants. Breadth and depth of Spike-specific TCRs rose after two AZD1222 doses. Sampling captured repertoires only after the peak T cell response. White British donors predominated, females outnumbered males, and clonal diversity was possibly underestimated.

The protocol was immunoSEQ multiplex PCR, while the TCRdb copy is restricted to in-frame clones and leaves out a portion. This sample has about 140,000 clones, with more than 70% found just once. V and J are TRBV27 and TRBJ2-3, with 10 bases aligning to TRBD2. This TCR was recovered from an adult who received the AZD1222 COVID-19 vaccine. This specimen consisted of peripheral blood, obtained 28 days after the second AZD1222 dose. The CDR3 is CASSIRSGGTTDTQYF. The CDR3 coding sequence is TGTGCCAGCAGTATACGTAGCGGGGGGACCACAGATACGCAGTATTTT.